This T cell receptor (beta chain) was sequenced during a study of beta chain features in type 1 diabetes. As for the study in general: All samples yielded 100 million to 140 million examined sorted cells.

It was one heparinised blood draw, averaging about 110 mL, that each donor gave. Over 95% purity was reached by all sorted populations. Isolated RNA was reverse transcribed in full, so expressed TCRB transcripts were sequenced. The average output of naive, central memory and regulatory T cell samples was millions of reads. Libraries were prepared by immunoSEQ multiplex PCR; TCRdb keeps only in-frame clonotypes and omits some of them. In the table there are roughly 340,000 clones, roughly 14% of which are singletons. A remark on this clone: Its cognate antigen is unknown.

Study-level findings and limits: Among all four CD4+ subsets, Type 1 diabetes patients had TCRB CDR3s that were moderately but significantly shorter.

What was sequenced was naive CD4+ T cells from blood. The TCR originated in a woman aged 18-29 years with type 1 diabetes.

CDR3 in DNA: TGTGCCAGCAGACCCGGACAGGGAACCTACGAGCAGTACTTC. Protein sequence: CASRPGQGTYEQYF. The chain links TRBV28 to TRBJ2-7; 8 bases align to TRBD1. The junction had 6 bases not matched to a gene; V was cut back by 6 bases and J by 2 bases. The CDR3 consists of 14 residues. CDR1 is MDHEN and CDR2 is SYDVKM in the germline V gene.